This record covers a single T cell receptor beta chain. Random hexamers were used to reverse transcribe the RNA input (0.5 to 1 ug). TCRdb re-analysed the immunoSEQ multiplex PCR reads in MiXCR, keeping a single row per CDR3 protein. The sample lists about 120,000 distinct CDR3 sequences, around 96% occurring once. These data originate in a study of CD8 T cells in Susac syndrome. Trimming at V came to 5 bases and at J to 1 base, leaving 6 bases not matched to a gene. From germline, CDR1 is SGHRS and CDR2 YFSETQ. The CDR3 extends over 16 amino acids. The receptor's source is a human donor with Susac syndrome. The sample was CD8+ T cells from PBMCs. The chain links TRBV5-1 to TRBJ2-2; 9 nucleotides match TRBD1. CDR3 coding DNA: TGCGCCAGCAGTGTCTGGACAGGGGTGAACACCGGGGAGCTGTTTTTT. Translated: CASSVWTGVNTGELFF.